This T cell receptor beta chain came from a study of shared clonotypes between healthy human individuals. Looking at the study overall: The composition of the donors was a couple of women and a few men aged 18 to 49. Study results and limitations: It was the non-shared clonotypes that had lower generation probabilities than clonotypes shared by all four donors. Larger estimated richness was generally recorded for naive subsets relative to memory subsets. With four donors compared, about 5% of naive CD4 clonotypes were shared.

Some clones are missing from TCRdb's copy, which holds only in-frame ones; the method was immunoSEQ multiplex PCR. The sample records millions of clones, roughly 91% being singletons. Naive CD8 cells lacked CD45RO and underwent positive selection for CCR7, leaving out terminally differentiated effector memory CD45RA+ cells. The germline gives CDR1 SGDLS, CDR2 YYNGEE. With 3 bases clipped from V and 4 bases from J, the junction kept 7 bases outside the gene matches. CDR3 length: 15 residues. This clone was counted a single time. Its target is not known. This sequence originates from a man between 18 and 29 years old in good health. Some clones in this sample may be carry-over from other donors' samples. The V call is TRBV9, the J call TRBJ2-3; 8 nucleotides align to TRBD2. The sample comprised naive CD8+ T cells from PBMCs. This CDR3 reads CASSETGTSADTQYF. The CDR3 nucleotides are TGTGCCAGCAGCGAGACCGGGACTAGTGCAGATACGCAGTATTTT.